This TCR beta chain was sequenced for a study of cytomegalovirus exposure and HLA in healthy donors. The CDR3 covers 16 residues. Germline CDR1 and CDR2: KGHSH and LQKENI. V was pared by 2 bases and J by 6 bases, with 14 bases between. The study ran its PCR with 60 Vbeta and 13 Jbeta primers. Clones were read by immunoSEQ multiplex PCR, and TCRdb kept only the in-frame ones, dropping some. The sample gives 150,000 to 200,000 clones, about 13% of which show up once; 7.8% is in the top ten. This clone occurred a few times. No antigen is known for it. Overall study findings and caveats: Solely CMV serostatus was available to characterize immune exposure.

This clonotype was sampled from a middle-aged man in good health and CMV-seropositive. The V gene is TRBV18, the J gene TRBJ2-6, with D uncertain. The material sequenced was PBMCs. CDR3 nucleotides: TGTGCCAGCTCACCAAATGGGCAGGTTTTGGCCAACGTCCTGACTTTC. Its translation: CASSPNGQVLANVLTF.